The sequence of this TCR beta chain was determined in a study of shared clonotypes between healthy human individuals. The CDR3 is 18 amino acids. The protocol was immunoSEQ multiplex PCR, while the TCRdb copy is restricted to in-frame clones and leaves out a portion. Of some 2,500,000 clones in the sample, under 95% were seen once. Regarding the study as a whole: Memory subsets generally showed lower estimated richness than naive subsets.

In the case of this clone: Its antigen is unknown.

This receptor was taken from a man aged 18-30 years in good health. Some clones in this sample may be carry-over from other donors' samples. V is TRBV21-1 and J is TRBJ1-5. TRBV21-1 is designated a pseudogene. The sample taken for sequencing was naive CD4+ T cells from PBMCs. Subset given: CD45RA+ positively selected. This chain's CDR3 is CASSKRGPKRYSNQPQHF. The CDR3 coding sequence is TGTGCCAGCAGCAAACGGGGCCCTAAACGATATAGCAATCAGCCCCAGCATTTT.